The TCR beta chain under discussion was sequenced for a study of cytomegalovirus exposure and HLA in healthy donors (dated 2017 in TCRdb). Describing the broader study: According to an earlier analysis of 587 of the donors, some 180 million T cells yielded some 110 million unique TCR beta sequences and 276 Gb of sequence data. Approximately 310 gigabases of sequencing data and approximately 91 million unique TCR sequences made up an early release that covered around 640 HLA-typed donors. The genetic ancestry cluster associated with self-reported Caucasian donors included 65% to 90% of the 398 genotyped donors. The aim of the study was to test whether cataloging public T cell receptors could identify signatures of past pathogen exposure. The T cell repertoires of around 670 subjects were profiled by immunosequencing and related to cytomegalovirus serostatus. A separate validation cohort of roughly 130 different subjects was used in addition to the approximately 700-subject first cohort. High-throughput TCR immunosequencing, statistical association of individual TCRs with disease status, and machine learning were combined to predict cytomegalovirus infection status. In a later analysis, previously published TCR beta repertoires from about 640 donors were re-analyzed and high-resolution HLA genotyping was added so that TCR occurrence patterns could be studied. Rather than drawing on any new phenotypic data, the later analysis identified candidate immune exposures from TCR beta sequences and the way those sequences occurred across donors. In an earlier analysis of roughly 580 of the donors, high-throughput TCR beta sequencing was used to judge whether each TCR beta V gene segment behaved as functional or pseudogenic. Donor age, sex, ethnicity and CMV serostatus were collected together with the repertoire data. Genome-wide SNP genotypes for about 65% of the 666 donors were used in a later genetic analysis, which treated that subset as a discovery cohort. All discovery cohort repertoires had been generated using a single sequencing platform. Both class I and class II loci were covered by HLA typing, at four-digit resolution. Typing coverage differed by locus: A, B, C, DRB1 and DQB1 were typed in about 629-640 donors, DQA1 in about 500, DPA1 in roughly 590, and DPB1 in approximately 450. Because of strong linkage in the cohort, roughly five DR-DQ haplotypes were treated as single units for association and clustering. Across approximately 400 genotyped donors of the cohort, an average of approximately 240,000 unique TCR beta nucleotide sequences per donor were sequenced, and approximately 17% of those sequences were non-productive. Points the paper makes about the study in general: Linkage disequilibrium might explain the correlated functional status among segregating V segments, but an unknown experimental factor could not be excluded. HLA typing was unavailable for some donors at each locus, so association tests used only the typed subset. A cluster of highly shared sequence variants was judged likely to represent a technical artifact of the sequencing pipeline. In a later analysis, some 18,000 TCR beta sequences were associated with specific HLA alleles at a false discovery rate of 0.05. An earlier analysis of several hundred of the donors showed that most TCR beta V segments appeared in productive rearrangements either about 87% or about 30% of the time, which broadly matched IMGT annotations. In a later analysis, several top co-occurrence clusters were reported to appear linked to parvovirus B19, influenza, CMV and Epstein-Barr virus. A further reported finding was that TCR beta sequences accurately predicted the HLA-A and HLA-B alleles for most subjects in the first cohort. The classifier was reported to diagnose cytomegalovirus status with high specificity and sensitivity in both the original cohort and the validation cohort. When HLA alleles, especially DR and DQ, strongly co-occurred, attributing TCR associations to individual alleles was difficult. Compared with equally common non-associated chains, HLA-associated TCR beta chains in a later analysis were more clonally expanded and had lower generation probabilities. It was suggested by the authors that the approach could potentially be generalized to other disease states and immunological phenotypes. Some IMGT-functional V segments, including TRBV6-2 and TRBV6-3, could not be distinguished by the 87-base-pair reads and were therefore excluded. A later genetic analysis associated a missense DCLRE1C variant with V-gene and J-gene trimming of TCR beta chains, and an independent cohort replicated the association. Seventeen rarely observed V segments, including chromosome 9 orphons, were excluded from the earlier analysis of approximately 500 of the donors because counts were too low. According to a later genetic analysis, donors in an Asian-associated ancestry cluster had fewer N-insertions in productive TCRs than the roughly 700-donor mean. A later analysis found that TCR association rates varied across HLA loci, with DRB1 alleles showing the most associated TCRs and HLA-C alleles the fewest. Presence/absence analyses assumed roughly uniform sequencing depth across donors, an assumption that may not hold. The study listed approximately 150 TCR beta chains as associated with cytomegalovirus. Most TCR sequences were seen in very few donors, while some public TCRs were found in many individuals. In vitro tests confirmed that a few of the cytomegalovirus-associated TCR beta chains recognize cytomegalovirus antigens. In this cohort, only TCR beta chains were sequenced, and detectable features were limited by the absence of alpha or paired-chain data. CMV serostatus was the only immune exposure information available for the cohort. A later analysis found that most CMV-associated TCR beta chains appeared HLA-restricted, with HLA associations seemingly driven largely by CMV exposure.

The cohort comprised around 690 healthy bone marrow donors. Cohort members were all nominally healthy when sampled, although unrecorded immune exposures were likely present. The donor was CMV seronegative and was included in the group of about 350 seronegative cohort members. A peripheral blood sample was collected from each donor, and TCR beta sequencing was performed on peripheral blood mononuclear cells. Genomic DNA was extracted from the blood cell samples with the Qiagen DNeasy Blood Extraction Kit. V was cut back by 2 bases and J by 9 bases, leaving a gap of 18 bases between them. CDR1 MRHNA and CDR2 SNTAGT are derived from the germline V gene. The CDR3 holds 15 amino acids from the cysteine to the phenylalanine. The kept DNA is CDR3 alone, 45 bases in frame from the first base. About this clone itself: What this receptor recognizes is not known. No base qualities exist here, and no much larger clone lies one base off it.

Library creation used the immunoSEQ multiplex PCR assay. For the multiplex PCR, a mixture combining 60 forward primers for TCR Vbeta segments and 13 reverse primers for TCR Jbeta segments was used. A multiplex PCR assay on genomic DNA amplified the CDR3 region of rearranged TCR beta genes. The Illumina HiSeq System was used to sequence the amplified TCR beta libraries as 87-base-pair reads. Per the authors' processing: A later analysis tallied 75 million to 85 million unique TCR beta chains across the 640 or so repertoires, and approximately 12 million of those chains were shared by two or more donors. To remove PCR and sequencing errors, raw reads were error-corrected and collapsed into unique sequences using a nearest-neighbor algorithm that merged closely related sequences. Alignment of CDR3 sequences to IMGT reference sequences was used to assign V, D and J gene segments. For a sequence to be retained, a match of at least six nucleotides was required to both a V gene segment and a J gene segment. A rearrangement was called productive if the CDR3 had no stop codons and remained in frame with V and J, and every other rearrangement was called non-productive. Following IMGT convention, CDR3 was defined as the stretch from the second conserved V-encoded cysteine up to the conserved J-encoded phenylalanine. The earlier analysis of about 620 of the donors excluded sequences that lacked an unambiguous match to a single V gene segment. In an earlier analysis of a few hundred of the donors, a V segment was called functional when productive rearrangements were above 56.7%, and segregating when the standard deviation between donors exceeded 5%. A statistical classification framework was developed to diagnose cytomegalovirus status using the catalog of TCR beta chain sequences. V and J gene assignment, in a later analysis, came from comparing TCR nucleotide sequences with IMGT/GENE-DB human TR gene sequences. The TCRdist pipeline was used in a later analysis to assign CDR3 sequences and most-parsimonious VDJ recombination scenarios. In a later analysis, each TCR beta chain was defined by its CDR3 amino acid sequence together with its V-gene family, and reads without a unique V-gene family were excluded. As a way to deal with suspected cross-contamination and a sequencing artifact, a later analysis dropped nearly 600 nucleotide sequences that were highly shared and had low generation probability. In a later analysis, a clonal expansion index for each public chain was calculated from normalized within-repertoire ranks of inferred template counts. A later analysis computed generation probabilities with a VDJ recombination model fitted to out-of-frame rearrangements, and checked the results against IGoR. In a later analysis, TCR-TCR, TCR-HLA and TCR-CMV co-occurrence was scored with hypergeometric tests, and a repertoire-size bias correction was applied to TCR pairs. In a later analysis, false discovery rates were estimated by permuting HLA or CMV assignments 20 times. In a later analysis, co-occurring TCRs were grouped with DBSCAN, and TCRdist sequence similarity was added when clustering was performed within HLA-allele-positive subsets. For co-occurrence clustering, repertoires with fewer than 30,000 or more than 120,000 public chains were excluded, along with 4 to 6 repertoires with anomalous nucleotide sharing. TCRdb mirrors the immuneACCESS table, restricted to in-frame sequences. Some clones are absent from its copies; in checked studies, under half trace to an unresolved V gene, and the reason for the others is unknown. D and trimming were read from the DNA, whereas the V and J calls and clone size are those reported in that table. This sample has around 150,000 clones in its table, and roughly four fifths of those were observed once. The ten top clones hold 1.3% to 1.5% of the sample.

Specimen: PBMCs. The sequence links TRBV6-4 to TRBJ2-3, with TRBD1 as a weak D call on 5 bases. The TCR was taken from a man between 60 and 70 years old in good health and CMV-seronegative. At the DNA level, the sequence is TGTGCCAGCAGTGACCCATCTGGACGAGACAGAACGCAGTATTTT. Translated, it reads CASSDPSGRDRTQYF.